A single sample is the source of the 30 T cell receptor beta chains below, sequenced in a study of breast tumors, draining lymph nodes, adjacent tissues. TCRdb re-called the multiplex PCR reads with MiXCR, one entry per CDR3 protein. The sample holds about 35,000 distinct CDR3 sequences, roughly 32% seen once. The sample taken for sequencing was breast tumor tissue. The receptors come from a female donor with breast cancer. Some clones in this sample may be carry-over from other donors' samples.

This clonotype was detected only a few times. V is TRBV3-1 and J is TRBJ2-3, with 8 bases matching TRBD2. The V gene's germline CDR1 is LGHDT and CDR2 YNNKEL (reference sequence). With V trimmed by 5 bases and J by 4 bases, 8 bases remained unmatched. The CDR3 runs to 15 residues. This CDR3 is CASSINSGRADTQYF. CDR3 in DNA: TGTGCCAGCAGCATAAACAGCGGGAGAGCAGATACGCAGTATTTT.

V is TRBV7-6 and J is TRBJ1-5; 8 bases line up with TRBD1. Trimming removed 5 bases from V and 2 bases from J; junction bases left unmatched: 5. The CDR3 totals 15 residues. CDR1 is SGHVS and CDR2 is FNYEAQ in the germline V gene. CDR3 amino acids: CASSQGQGGNQPQHF. As DNA, the CDR3 is TGTGCCAGCAGCCAAGGACAGGGAGGCAATCAGCCCCAGCATTTT.

The sample holds many counts of this clonotype. The rearrangement joins TRBV12-3 or TRBV12-4 to TRBJ2-7, with 9 bases matching TRBD2. This CDR3 has 13 residues. Losses at the gene ends were 4 bases for V and 6 bases for J; bases not matched to a gene: 4. CDR3 sequence: CASSYGGRGEQYF. CDR3 bases: TGTGCCAGCAGTTACGGCGGGAGGGGCGAGCAGTACTTC.

In nucleotides, the CDR3 is TGTGCCAGCAGTCCCTTTGGACAGCACTCTGGAAACACCATATATTTT. Translating it yields CASSPFGQHSGNTIYF. The V call is TRBV27, the J call TRBJ1-3; D perhaps matches TRBD1 (6 bases). V was trimmed by 5 bases and J by 0 bases, leaving 14 bases between them. The CDR3 is 16 amino acids. The germline V gene encodes CDR1 MNHEY and CDR2 SMNVEV (reference sequence).

This clonotype has more than one count but fewer than ten. The chain uses TRBV4-1 and TRBJ1-4, with 9 positions matching TRBD1. V was pared by 8 bases and J by 1 base, with 14 bases of the junction left unmatched. The CDR3 length is 18 residues. Germline V gene sequence: CDR1 MGHRA, CDR2 YSYEKL. Here the CDR3 DNA reads TGCGCCAGCCGGCGAATGCCGGGACAGGGCGGAACTAATGAAAAACTGTTTTTT. Protein product: CASRRMPGQGGTNEKLFF.

This clonotype was seen many times. J is TRBJ2-7 and V is TRBV7-9, with 9 bases aligning to TRBD2. CDR1 and CDR2 (germline): SEHNR, FQNEAQ (reference sequence). The CDR3 totals 14 residues. V lost 5 bases and J lost 3; bases outside the gene matches: 5. CDR3 in DNA: TGTGCCAGCAGCCCAGCGGGAGGATTCTACGAGCAGTACTTC. Its protein is CASSPAGGFYEQYF.

This clonotype was recorded at least ten times. This sequence joins TRBV5-1 and TRBJ2-3, with 9 bases that match TRBD1. Germline V CDR1 and CDR2: SGHRS, YFSETQ. The CDR3 sequence is 16 residues long. Trimming at V came to 4 bases and at J to 5 bases, leaving 11 bases not matched to a gene. The CDR3 sequence is CASSRGTGREGDTQYF. CDR3 nucleotides: TGCGCCAGCAGCCGCGGGACAGGGCGTGAGGGAGATACGCAGTATTTT. Filled out from reference TRBV5-1 and TRBJ2-3, the complete variable domain reads KAGVTQTPRYLIKTRGQQVTLSCSPISGHRSVSWYQQTPGQGLQFLFEYFSETQRNKGNFPGRFSGRQFSNSRSEMNVSTLELGDSALYLCASSRGTGREGDTQYFGPGTRLTVL.

Here the CDR3 DNA reads TGTGCCAGCAGTTACCTGGGGGCTGATGGCTACACCTTC. This codes for CASSYLGADGYTF. The V call is TRBV6-5, the J call TRBJ1-2; possible D gene TRBD1, 6 bases. The CDR3 sequence is 13 residues long. V was shortened by 2 bases and J by 6 bases, with 10 bases between the two germline ends. CDR1 MNHEY and CDR2 SVGAGI come from the germline V gene.

The chain joins TRBV19 to TRBJ1-5, with D maybe TRBD1 (5 bases). V dropped 8 bases and J dropped 5 bases, with 16 bases sitting between them. CDR3 size: 14 residues. Per the germline V gene, CDR1 is LNHDA and CDR2 is SQIVND (reference sequence). For the CDR3, the DNA is TGTGCCAGTGCAGGGTTCGTAACCCATCAGCCCCAGCATTTT. This codes for CASAGFVTHQPQHF.

CDR3 sequence: CASSSWTGGDYGYTF. The CDR3 DNA reads as TGTGCCAGCAGTTCGTGGACAGGGGGTGACTATGGCTACACCTTC. This chain uses TRBV6-6 with TRBJ1-2; 10 bases are a match to TRBD1. The CDR3 extends over 15 amino acids. After removal of 4 bases from V and 3 bases from J, the junction contained 5 bases not matched to a gene. Germline V CDR1 and CDR2: MNHNY, SVGAGI (reference sequence).

This clonotype was picked up many times. This rearrangement joins TRBV11-2 to TRBJ2-3, with 10 bases identical to TRBD2. The CDR3 contains 16 residues. V gave up 5 bases and J gave up 1 base; unmatched junction bases: 6. The germline CDR1 and CDR2 sequences are SGHAT and FQNNGV. The CDR3, as DNA: TGTGCCAGCAGCCCACGACTAGCGGGCGGCACAGATACGCAGTATTTT. This translates into CASSPRLAGGTDTQYF. Complete variable domain (other parts from reference TRBV11-2 and TRBJ2-3): EAGVAQSPRYKIIEKRQSVAFWCNPISGHATLYWYQQILGQGPKLLIQFQNNGVVDDSQLPKDRFSAERLKGVDSTLKIQPAKLEDSAVYLCASSPRLAGGTDTQYFGPGTRLTVL.

This chain connects TRBV30 to TRBJ1-4, with D possibly being TRBD1 (5 bases). The V gene's germline CDR1 is GTSNPN and CDR2 SVGIG (reference sequence). Trimming removed 0 bases at V and 11 bases at J, with 16 bases between. The CDR3 extends over 14 amino acids. This chain's CDR3 is CAWSVPGVGAKLFF. The CDR3 nucleotides are TGTGCCTGGAGTGTACCGGGGGTCGGGGCCAAACTGTTTTTT.

Comments on this clonotype: A clone one base away is much larger, so this may be a read error. The genes are TRBV12-3 or TRBV12-4 and TRBJ1-4; D remains unclear. CDR3 size: 14 residues. V lost 7 bases and J 8 bases, leaving 17 bases between the germline ends. CDR3 DNA: TGTGCCAGCACTTTGGGCCTTACCGGGGAAAAACTGTTTTTT. Its protein is CASTLGLTGEKLFF.

This rearrangement joins TRBV18 to TRBJ2-3; D call uncertain. CDR3 size: 14 residues. The V gene's germline CDR1 is KGHSH and CDR2 LQKENI. V was pared by 2 bases and J by 2 bases, with 8 bases between. Here the CDR3 DNA reads TGTGCCAGCTCACCAAGGCGTAACACAGATACGCAGTATTTT. Protein sequence: CASSPRRNTDTQYF.

The genes are TRBV19 and TRBJ2-7; weak D call: TRBD2 (6 bases). The CDR3 loop spans 16 amino acids. The germline gives CDR1 LNHDA, CDR2 SQIVND (reference sequence). V lost 0 bases and J lost 2, with 14 bases in between. CDR3 loop: CASSIDGSGHPYEQYF. The CDR3 DNA sequence: TGTGCCAGTAGTATAGACGGAAGCGGGCACCCCTACGAGCAGTACTTC.

This clonotype has a count of ten or more. A read error may account for a junction end that differs from germline. V and J are TRBV19 and TRBJ2-7, with D perhaps matching TRBD1 (5 bases). Looked up from germline, CDR1 is LNHDA and CDR2 is SQIVND (reference sequence). The CDR3 is made up of 14 amino acids. In DNA form, the CDR3 reads TGTGCCAGTAGTCGCCAGCTACAGGACCCCCCGACCTCCTTC. This codes for CASSRQLQDPPTSF.

This clonotype was seen repeatedly, ten times or more. V and J are TRBV2 and TRBJ2-1; D may be TRBD2 (6 bases). Trimming cost V 4 bases and J 5 bases, with 12 bases left between them. Germline V gene lookup returns CDR1 SNHLY and CDR2 FYNNEI. The CDR3 extends over 14 amino acids. The CDR3 loop reads CASSVWRGDNEQFF. The CDR3, as DNA: TGTGCCAGCAGTGTTTGGAGGGGAGACAATGAGCAGTTCTTC.

This chain connects TRBV5-1 to TRBJ1-1, with 12 bases identical to TRBD1. Losses at the gene ends were 7 bases for V and 1 base for J; bases not matched to a gene: 5. Germline V gene data show CDR1 as SGHRS and CDR2 as YFSETQ. There are 15 residues in the CDR3. The CDR3 DNA follows: TGCGCCAGCGGGACAGGGGGCGCTAAGAACACTGAAGCTTTCTTT. The encoded protein is CASGTGGAKNTEAFF.

The CDR3 DNA follows: TGTGCCAGCAGAATAGGCGGGGGCGCAGATACGCAGTATTTT. This sequence encodes CASRIGGGADTQYF. The chain joins TRBV12-3 or TRBV12-4 to TRBJ2-3; perhaps TRBD2 as D (7 bases). The CDR3 has 14 amino acids. V was pared by 6 bases and J by 4 bases, with 14 bases between.

This clonotype rates as medium-sized. The J gene is TRBJ2-2, the V gene TRBV6-1; 12 nucleotides line up with TRBD2. V trimming: 4 bases; J trimming: 6 bases; junction bases outside the gene matches: 3. This CDR3 spans 15 amino acids. Germline V gene lookup returns CDR1 MNHNS and CDR2 SASEGT. The CDR3 protein is CASSGLAGGAGELFF. CDR3 in DNA: TGTGCCAGCAGTGGCCTAGCGGGAGGGGCCGGGGAGCTGTTTTTT.

This clonotype was observed at least ten times. The chain uses TRBV7-2 and TRBJ1-5; possible D gene TRBD1, 5 bases. V was shortened by 1 base and J by 4 bases, with 17 bases between the two germline ends. Germline V CDR1 and CDR2: SGHTA, FQGNSA. CDR3 length equals 17 residues. The CDR3 sequence is CASSLVPIGAGNQPQHF. The CDR3, as DNA: TGTGCCAGCAGCTTAGTACCCATTGGGGCTGGTAATCAGCCCCAGCATTTT.

As to this clonotype: One base away lies a much larger clone, so this may be a sequencing read error. The conserved final phenylalanine or tryptophan is absent from the CDR3, which likely points to a read error. The chain couples TRBV20-1 to TRBJ2-5; 10 bases are shared with TRBD1. Germline V gene sequence: CDR1 DFQATT, CDR2 SNEGSKA (reference sequence). The CDR3 consists of 14 residues. Germline trimming cut 6 bases from V and 0 bases from J; bases unmatched to any gene: 4. The CDR3 protein is CSAPGQGNQETQYL. The CDR3 DNA sequence: TGCAGTGCCCCGGGACAGGGGAACCAAGAGACCCAGTACCTC.

On this clonotype itself: A read error may be the cause here, since a much bigger clone is one base away. V usage is TRBV2 and J usage is TRBJ1-3; D not certain. Germline V CDR1 and CDR2: SNHLY, FYNNEI. The CDR3 has 15 residues. CDR3 DNA sequence: TGTGCCAGCAGTGCAGCCGGGCCAACTGGAGACACCATATATTTT. This translates into CASSAAGPTGDTIYF. Full variable domain (missing parts from reference TRBV2 and TRBJ1-3): EPEVTQTPSHQVTQMGQEVILRCVPISNHLYFYWYRQILGQKVEFLVSFYNNEISEKSEIFDDQFSVERPDGSNFTLKIRSTKLEDSAMYFCASSAAGPTGDTIYFGEGSWLTVV.

This clonotype was counted at least ten times. V is TRBV12-3 or TRBV12-4 and J is TRBJ1-5; D call uncertain. Trimming removed 7 bases at V and 4 bases at J, with 8 bases between. There are 12 residues in the CDR3. The CDR3 coding sequence is TGTGCCAGCACCACTGGAAATCAGCCCCAGCATTTT. Translated, it gives CASTTGNQPQHF.

This clonotype has ten or more counts. The chain couples TRBV25-1 to TRBJ2-3; TRBD1 aligns across 8 bases. J was trimmed by 4 bases and V by 8 bases; bases with no gene match: 11. Per germline, CDR1 MGHDK and CDR2 SYGVNS. This CDR3 is 15 amino acids long. The CDR3 loop is CASAGLRGRADTQYF. The CDR3 nucleotides are TGTGCCAGCGCCGGTCTCAGGGGGCGCGCAGATACGCAGTATTTT.

The rearrangement uses TRBV30 and TRBJ2-2; TRBD2 matches at 7 bases. V lost 4 bases to trimming and J lost 1 base; unmatched junction nucleotides: 3. The CDR3 has 14 amino acids. Germline values: CDR1 GTSNPN, CDR2 SVGIG (reference sequence). CDR3 bases: TGTGCCTGGACCCCGGGGGGGAACACCGGGGAGCTGTTTTTT. Translation gives CAWTPGGNTGELFF.

On this clonotype itself: This sequence may be a read error, since a much larger clone differs from it by one base. The rearrangement links TRBV19 to TRBJ2-4, with D perhaps being TRBD1 or TRBD2 (6 bases each). V lost 4 bases to trimming and J lost 3 bases, with 16 bases between them. From germline, CDR1 is LNHDA and CDR2 SQIVND (reference sequence). The CDR3 totals 16 residues. The CDR3 coding sequence is TGTGCCAGTAGTAGACTCCCAGGGGAGGTCAAAAACATTCAGTACTTC. Translation gives CASSRLPGEVKNIQYF.

This clonotype has at least ten counts. V usage is TRBV27 and J usage is TRBJ2-7, with D perhaps being TRBD1 or TRBD2 (5 bases each). The CDR3 has 12 amino acids. In germline, CDR1 is MNHEY, CDR2 SMNVEV (reference sequence). V shed 2 bases and J shed 5 bases, with 7 bases lying between them. The CDR3 DNA follows: TGTGCCAGCAGTTTAGGGGGACACGAGCAGTACTTC. Translation: CASSLGGHEQYF.

This clonotype was observed a handful of times. The chain carries TRBV20-1 and TRBJ1-1; 7 bases fit TRBD1. J lost 0 bases, V lost 6 bases, and 13 bases had no gene match. The germline V gene encodes CDR1 DFQATT and CDR2 SNEGSKA (reference sequence). This CDR3 spans 16 amino acids. Written as DNA, the CDR3 is TGCAGTGCGCGCCCCCAGGGGGGGCCTATGAACACTGAAGCTTTCTTT. This encodes CSARPQGGPMNTEAFF.

Comment on this clonotype: Since the CDR3 does not end with the conserved phenylalanine or tryptophan, this likely comes from a read error. CDR3 sequence reads: CASSEKYEQYS. For the CDR3, the DNA is TGTGCCAGCAGTGAAAAGTACGAGCAGTACTCC. The chain carries TRBV2 and TRBJ2-7, with no clear D. Germline V gene lookup returns CDR1 SNHLY and CDR2 FYNNEI. V shed 2 bases and J shed 4 bases, with 3 bases lying between them. The CDR3 is 11 residues long.